Shown below are 12 T cell receptor beta chains from a single sample sequenced in a study of CD8 T cells in Susac syndrome. Random hexamers served to reverse transcribe roughly 0.45 to 1 ug RNA. A single record per CDR3 protein comes from TCRdb applying MiXCR to the immunoSEQ multiplex PCR reads. The sample lists 120,000 or so distinct CDR3 sequences; nearly 95% were seen once. The sequenced material came from CD4+ T cells from PBMCs. The receptors shown here come from a human donor in good health.

The chain links TRBV5-6 to TRBJ2-5; tentative D call: TRBD1 (6 bases). This CDR3 contains 13 residues. V was clipped by 3 bases and J by 7 bases, with 13 bases between them. Germline CDR1 SGHDT, CDR2 YYEEEE. The CDR3 loop reads CASSSDRMGTQYF. The CDR3, as DNA: TGTGCCAGCAGCTCGGACAGAATGGGGACCCAGTACTTC.

The CDR3 loop is CSVGYNNEQFF. Written as DNA, the CDR3 is TGCAGCGTTGGCTACAACAATGAGCAGTTCTTC. The rearrangement uses TRBV29-1 and TRBJ2-1; D is unresolved. The germline V gene encodes CDR1 SQVTM and CDR2 ANQGSEA. The CDR3 loop spans 11 amino acids. Trimming left V 4 bases short and J 5 bases short, with 6 bases between.

The V call is TRBV27, the J call TRBJ1-1, with D perhaps matching TRBD1 (5 bases). Germline CDR1 reads MNHEY; CDR2 reads SMNVEV (reference sequence). This CDR3 spans 14 amino acids. CDR3 nucleotides: TGTGAGGTCAGGGCCTCCGGGGGTCGAACTGAAGCTTTCTTT. Its protein product is CEVRASGGRTEAFF.

The genes are TRBV28 and TRBJ2-2; no firm D call. Trimming left V 7 bases short and J 3 bases short, with 6 bases between. The CDR3 covers 12 residues. Germline V lookup: CDR1 MDHEN, CDR2 SYDVKM. The CDR3 reads CASKADTGELFF. DNA of the CDR3: TGTGCCAGCAAGGCGGACACCGGGGAGCTGTTTTTT.

The chain joins TRBV6-6 to TRBJ2-5, with 8 bases matching TRBD1. Germline CDR1 is MNHNY and CDR2 is SVGAGI (reference sequence). The V gene end was trimmed by 0 bases and the J gene end by 5 bases; junction bases not matched to a gene: 2. This CDR3 is built from 14 residues. The CDR3 here is CASSYSTGVETQYF. In DNA form, the CDR3 reads TGTGCCAGCAGTTACTCGACAGGGGTGGAGACCCAGTACTTC.

The V call is TRBV20-1, the J call TRBJ1-1; D uncertain. There are 13 residues in the CDR3. Trimming took off 1 base at V and 0 bases at J, with 6 bases between the two ends. Germline assignment: CDR1 DFQATT and CDR2 SNEGSKA (reference sequence). CDR3 protein: CSARVHLNTEAFF. The CDR3, as DNA: TGCAGTGCTAGAGTGCACCTGAACACTGAAGCTTTCTTT.

This chain joins TRBV5-1 and TRBJ2-5; D is unclear. V lost 5 bases, J lost 2 bases, and 7 bases lay in between. The CDR3 length is 12 residues. The germline gives CDR1 SGHRS, CDR2 YFSETQ. DNA for the CDR3: TGCGCCAGCAGACGAAATCAAGAGACCCAGTACTTC. This gives the protein CASRRNQETQYF.

The V and J genes are TRBV7-2 and TRBJ1-1, with a weak D call TRBD1 (6 bases). Germline CDR1 SGHTA, CDR2 FQGNSA. This CDR3 is built from 16 residues. Trimming took 1 base from V and 4 from J, leaving 16 bases between them. Here the CDR3 reads CASSLDGQLSITEAFF. CDR3 sequence (DNA): TGTGCCAGCAGCTTAGACGGACAGCTATCGATCACTGAAGCTTTCTTT.

The chain has TRBV24-1 and TRBJ2-1, with 11 positions matching TRBD1. The CDR3 loop spans 20 amino acids. The J segment lost 0 bases and the V segment lost 1 base, leaving 10 bases of the junction unmatched. Per germline, CDR1 KGHDR and CDR2 SFDVKD. CDR3 sequence: CATSDFKAGTGGSSYNEQFF. DNA for the CDR3: TGTGCCACCAGTGATTTTAAGGCCGGGACAGGGGGTAGCTCCTACAATGAGCAGTTCTTC.

This clonotype appeared once. This chain connects TRBV10-3 to TRBJ2-7, with a weak D call TRBD2 (6 bases). Germline CDR1 is ENHRY and CDR2 is SYGVKD. V was clipped by 6 bases and J by 0 bases, with 12 bases between them. The CDR3 length is 14 residues. In nucleotides, the CDR3 is TGTGCCATCAGGCGGGACGCGAGCTCCTACGAGCAGTACTTC. Its protein product is CAIRRDASSYEQYF.

The V call is TRBV5-8, the J call TRBJ2-5, with 7 bases identical to TRBD1. Trimming at V came to 4 bases and at J to 0 bases, leaving 3 bases not matched to a gene. Germline-derived CDR1 and CDR2 are SGHTS and YDEGEE. CDR3 size: 14 residues. This CDR3 is CASSPQGYQETQYF. CDR3 DNA sequence: TGTGCCAGCAGCCCACAGGGGTACCAAGAGACCCAGTACTTC.

This chain connects TRBV6-1 to TRBJ2-7; possible D gene TRBD1, 5 bases. From germline, CDR1 is MNHNS and CDR2 SASEGT. The CDR3 loop spans 16 amino acids. Trimming pared 5 bases from V and 1 base from J, leaving 18 bases between. The CDR3 loop is CASSLKPQGGSYEQYF. The CDR3 region has the DNA TGTGCCAGCAGTCTAAAACCTCAGGGTGGGTCCTACGAGCAGTACTTC.